The rows below give T cell receptor beta chains drawn from one sample of a study of shared T cell receptors in the human thymus. Assay: immunoSEQ multiplex PCR; the TCRdb copy retains only in-frame clones and omits some. The sample consists of about 380,000 clones, over 90% of them appearing once. Material for sequencing was thymocytes. The receptors stem from a human donor. The CDR3 runs from the conserved cysteine through the conserved F or W. The D gene is left open where the match is weak.

TRBJ1-2 TRBD1 TRBV27 CASSRQGANYGYTF TGTGCCAGCAGTCGACAGGGGGCGAACTATGGCTACACCTTC
TRBJ2-7 . TRBV7-9 CASGVREQYF TGTGCCAGCGGAGTTAGGGAGCAGTACTTC
TRBJ1-2 . TRBV5-8 CASSFRGAGYGYTF TGTGCCAGCAGCTTCCGGGGGGCGGGCTATGGCTACACCTTC
TRBJ2-1 TRBD2 TRBV7-8 CASSPGGLAGWFF TGTGCCAGCAGCCCCGGGGGACTAGCGGGATGGTTCTTC
TRBJ2-7 TRBD2 TRBV11-1 CASSAGLAGVYEQYF TGTGCCAGCAGCGCGGGACTAGCGGGAGTTTACGAGCAGTACTTC
TRBJ2-1 . TRBV7-3 CASSKGTMNNEQFF TGTGCCAGCAGTAAAGGGACGATGAACAATGAGCAGTTCTTC
TRBJ2-1 TRBD2 TRBV5-4 CASSLVGGIYNEQFF TGTGCCAGCAGCTTGGTGGGGGGGATCTACAATGAGCAGTTCTTC
TRBJ2-2 . TRBV9 CASSVEVDANTGELFF TGTGCCAGCAGCGTAGAGGTAGATGCGAACACCGGGGAGCTGTTTTTT
TRBJ2-5 . TRBV27 CASSLSGAGWKETQYF TGTGCCAGCAGTTTATCAGGGGCGGGATGGAAAGAGACCCAGTACTTC
TRBJ2-1 TRBD2 TRBV25-1 CARRWAGVYNEQFF TGTGCCAGGCGATGGGCGGGAGTGTACAATGAGCAGTTCTTC
TRBJ1-4 . TRBV10-3 CAISENQGYNEKLFF TGTGCCATCAGTGAGAACCAGGGGTATAATGAAAAACTGTTTTTT
TRBJ2-7 . TRBV5-5 CASSHMRGPSYEQYF TGTGCCAGCAGCCACATGCGGGGACCTTCCTACGAGCAGTACTTC